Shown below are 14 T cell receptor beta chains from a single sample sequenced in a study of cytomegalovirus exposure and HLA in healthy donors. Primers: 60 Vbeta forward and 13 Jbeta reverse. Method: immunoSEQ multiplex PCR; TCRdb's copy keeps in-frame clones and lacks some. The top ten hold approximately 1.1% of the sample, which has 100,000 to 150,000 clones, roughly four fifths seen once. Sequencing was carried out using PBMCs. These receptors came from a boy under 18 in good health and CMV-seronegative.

In nucleotides, the CDR3 is TGCGCCAGCAGCTTGGAGGCCGGAGGGGACAATGAGCAGTTCTTC. Protein: CASSLEAGGDNEQFF. The chain couples TRBV5-1 to TRBJ2-1, with a tentative D call TRBD2 (6 bases). The germline V gene encodes CDR1 SGHRS and CDR2 YFSETQ. This CDR3 is built from 15 residues. Trimming pared 0 bases from V and 5 bases from J, leaving 12 bases between.

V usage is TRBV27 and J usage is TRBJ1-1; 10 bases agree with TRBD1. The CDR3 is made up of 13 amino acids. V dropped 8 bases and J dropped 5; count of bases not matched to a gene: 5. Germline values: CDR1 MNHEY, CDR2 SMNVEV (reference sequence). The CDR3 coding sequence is TGTGCCAGCGGGGACAGGGGATTAACTGAAGCTTTCTTT. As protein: CASGDRGLTEAFF.

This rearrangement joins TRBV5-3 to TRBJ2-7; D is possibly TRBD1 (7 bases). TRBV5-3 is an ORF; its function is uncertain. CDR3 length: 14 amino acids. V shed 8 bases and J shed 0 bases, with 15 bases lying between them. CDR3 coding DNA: TGTGCCAGCAGCGGAGGGGGCCCCTCCTACGAGCAGTACTTC. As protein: CASSGGGPSYEQYF.

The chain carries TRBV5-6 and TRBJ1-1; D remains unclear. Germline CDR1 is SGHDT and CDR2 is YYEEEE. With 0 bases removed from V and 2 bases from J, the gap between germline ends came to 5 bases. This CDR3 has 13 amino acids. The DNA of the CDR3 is TGTGCCAGCAGCTTGGGAGTCAACACTGAAGCTTTCTTT. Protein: CASSLGVNTEAFF.

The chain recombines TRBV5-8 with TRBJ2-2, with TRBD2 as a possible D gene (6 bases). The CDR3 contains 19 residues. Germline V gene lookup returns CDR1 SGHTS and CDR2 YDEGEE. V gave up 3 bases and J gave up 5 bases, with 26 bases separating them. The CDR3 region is CASSWVGGSGPLGTGELFF. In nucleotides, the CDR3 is TGTGCCAGCAGCTGGGTTGGGGGTAGCGGCCCCCTGGGGACCGGGGAGCTGTTTTTT.

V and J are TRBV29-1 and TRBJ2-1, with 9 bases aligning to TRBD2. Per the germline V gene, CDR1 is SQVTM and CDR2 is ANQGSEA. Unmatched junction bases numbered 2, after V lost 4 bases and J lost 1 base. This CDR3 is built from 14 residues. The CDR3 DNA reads TGCAGCGTTGGCGGGAGGGCGTCCTACAATGAGCAGTTCTTC. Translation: CSVGGRASYNEQFF.

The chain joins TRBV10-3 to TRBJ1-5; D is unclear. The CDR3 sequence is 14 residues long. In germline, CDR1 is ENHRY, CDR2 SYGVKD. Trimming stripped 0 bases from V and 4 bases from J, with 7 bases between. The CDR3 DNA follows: TGTGCCATCAGTGAGTCGGAGAGGAATCAGCCCCAGCATTTT. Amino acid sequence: CAISESERNQPQHF.

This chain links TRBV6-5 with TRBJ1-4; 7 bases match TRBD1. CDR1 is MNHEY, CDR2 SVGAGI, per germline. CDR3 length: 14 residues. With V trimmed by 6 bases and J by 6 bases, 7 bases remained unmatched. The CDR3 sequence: CASRGGGADEKLFF. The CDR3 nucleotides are TGTGCCAGCAGAGGAGGGGGCGCAGATGAAAAACTGTTTTTT.

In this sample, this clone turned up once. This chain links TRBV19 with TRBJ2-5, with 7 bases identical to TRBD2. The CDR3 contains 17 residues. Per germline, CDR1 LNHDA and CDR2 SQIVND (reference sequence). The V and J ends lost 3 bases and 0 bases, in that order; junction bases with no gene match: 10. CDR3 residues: CASSIIFGGGYQETQYF. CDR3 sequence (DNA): TGTGCCAGTAGTATCATATTCGGCGGGGGTTACCAAGAGACCCAGTACTTC.

The CDR3 nucleotides read TGCGCCAGCAGCTTCCCTCGGACAGGTTATAGCAATCAGCCCCAGCATTTT. It translates to CASSFPRTGYSNQPQHF. The chain couples TRBV5-1 to TRBJ1-5; 7 nucleotides line up with TRBD1. The CDR3 is 17 amino acids. Germline CDR1 is SGHRS and CDR2 is YFSETQ. V lost 2 bases, J lost 0 bases, and 8 bases stayed unmatched.

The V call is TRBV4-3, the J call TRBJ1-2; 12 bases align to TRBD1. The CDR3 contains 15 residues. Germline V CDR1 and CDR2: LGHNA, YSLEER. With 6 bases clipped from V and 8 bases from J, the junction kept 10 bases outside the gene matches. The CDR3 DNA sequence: TGCGCCAGCAGGCGGGACAGGGGGCGTTTTGGGGGCTACACCTTC. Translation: CASRRDRGRFGGYTF.

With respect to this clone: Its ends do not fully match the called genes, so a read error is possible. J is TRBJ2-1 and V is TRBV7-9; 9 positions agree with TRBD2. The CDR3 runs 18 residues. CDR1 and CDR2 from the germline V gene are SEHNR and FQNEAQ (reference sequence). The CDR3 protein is CASSVAGVASRSYNEQFF. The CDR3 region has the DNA TGTGCCAGCAGCGTAGCGGGAGTTGCTTCAAGGTCCTACAATGAGCAGTTCTTC.

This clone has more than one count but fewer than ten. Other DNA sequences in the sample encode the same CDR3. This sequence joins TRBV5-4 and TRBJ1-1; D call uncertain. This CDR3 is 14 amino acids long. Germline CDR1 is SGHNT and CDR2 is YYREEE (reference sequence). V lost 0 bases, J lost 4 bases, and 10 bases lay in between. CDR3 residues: CASSLAPPGTEAFF. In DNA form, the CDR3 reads TGTGCCAGCAGCTTGGCCCCCCCAGGCACTGAAGCTTTCTTT.

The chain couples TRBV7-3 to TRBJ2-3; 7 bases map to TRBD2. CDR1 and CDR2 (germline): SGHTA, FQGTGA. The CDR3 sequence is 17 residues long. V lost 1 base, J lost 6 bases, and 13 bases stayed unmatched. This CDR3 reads CASSLRLAGEGSDTQYF. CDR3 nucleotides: TGTGCCAGCAGCTTAAGGTTGGCGGGAGAGGGATCGGATACGCAGTATTTT.